The next 5 T cell receptor beta chains were all read from a single sample in a study of T-cell reconstitution after alpha-beta-depleted transplantation in children. Study observations and caveats: In patients about two months after transplant, alpha-beta T cells reportedly arose from several hundred expanded graft clones.

Unique molecular identifiers were incorporated during preparation of the TCRbeta library. TCRdb reprocessed the PCR reads via MiXCR and lists one record per CDR3 protein. Of about 32,000 distinct CDR3 sequences listed, roughly 6.5% were seen once; the top ten hold about a quarter. The antigens these receptors bind are not known. The material was peripheral blood, obtained 60 days after TCRalphabeta/CD19-depleted stem cell transplant. These receptors were collected from a child younger than two who had a stem cell transplant for acute myeloid leukemia, so the T cells may come from the graft donor.

This rearrangement joins TRBV18 to TRBJ1-1, with 10 bases identical to TRBD1. In germline, CDR1 is KGHSH, CDR2 LQKENI. Unmatched junction bases numbered 6, after V lost 5 bases and J lost 3 bases. This CDR3 contains 15 residues. The CDR3 DNA follows: TGTGCCAGCTCAGTCCGGGACAGGGGAGACACTGAAGCTTTCTTT. Translated, it gives CASSVRDRGDTEAFF.

This clonotype has ten or more counts. This chain links TRBV5-1 with TRBJ2-5; TRBD1 agrees at 7 bases. Looked up from germline, CDR1 is SGHRS and CDR2 is YFSETQ. The CDR3 is 15 residues long. Losses at the gene ends were 4 bases for V and 2 bases for J; bases not matched to a gene: 8. CDR3 nucleotide sequence: TGCGCCAGCAGCCCCCGGGACAGTTTACAAGAGACCCAGTACTTC. It specifies CASSPRDSLQETQYF.

This clonotype was counted ten times or more. This chain uses TRBV7-9 with TRBJ2-2; 11 bases map to TRBD2. CDR3 length equals 17 residues. The germline gives CDR1 SEHNR, CDR2 FQNEAQ (reference sequence). Losses at the gene ends were 3 bases for V and 4 bases for J; bases not matched to a gene: 7. CDR3 sequence: CASSFFPGLAVTGELFF. DNA for the CDR3: TGTGCCAGCAGCTTTTTTCCGGGACTAGCGGTCACCGGGGAGCTGTTTTTT.

The chain couples TRBV7-2 to TRBJ2-7; TRBD1 might be the D (6 bases). From germline, CDR1 is SGHTA and CDR2 FQGNSA. V lost 8 bases to trimming and J lost 3 bases, with 17 bases between them. There are 14 residues in the CDR3. The CDR3 sequence is CASAIVTGYYEQYF. As DNA, the CDR3 is TGTGCCAGCGCGATAGTAACAGGGTACTACGAGCAGTACTTC.

This clonotype was picked up many times. The chain combines TRBV7-9 with TRBJ2-7, with D unclear. This CDR3 is 14 amino acids long. CDR1 is SEHNR, CDR2 FQNEAQ, per germline (reference sequence). Trimming took off 6 bases at V and 3 bases at J, with 15 bases between the two ends. The CDR3 here is CASRPSSGNYEQYF. The CDR3 DNA reads as TGTGCCAGCAGACCCAGCTCTGGGAACTACGAGCAGTACTTC.